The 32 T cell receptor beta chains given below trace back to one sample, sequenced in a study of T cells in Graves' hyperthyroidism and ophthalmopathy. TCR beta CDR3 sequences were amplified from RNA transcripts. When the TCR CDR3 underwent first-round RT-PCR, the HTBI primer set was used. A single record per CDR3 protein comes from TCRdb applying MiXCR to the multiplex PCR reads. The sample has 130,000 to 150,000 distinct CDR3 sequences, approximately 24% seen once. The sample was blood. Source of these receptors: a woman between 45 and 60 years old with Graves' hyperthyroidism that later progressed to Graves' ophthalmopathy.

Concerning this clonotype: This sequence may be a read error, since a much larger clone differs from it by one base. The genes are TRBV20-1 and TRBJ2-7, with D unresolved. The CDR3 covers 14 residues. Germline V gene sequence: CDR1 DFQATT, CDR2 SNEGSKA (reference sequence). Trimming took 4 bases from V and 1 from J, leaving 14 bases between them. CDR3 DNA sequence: TGCAGTGCTAACCACACTGGATTTTCCTACGAGCAGTACTTC. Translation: CSANHTGFSYEQYF.

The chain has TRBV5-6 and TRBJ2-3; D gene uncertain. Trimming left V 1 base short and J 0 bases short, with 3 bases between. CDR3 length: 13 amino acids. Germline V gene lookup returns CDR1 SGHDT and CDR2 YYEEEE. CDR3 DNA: TGTGCCAGCAGCTTGATTAGCACAGATACGCAGTATTTT. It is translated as CASSLISTDTQYF.

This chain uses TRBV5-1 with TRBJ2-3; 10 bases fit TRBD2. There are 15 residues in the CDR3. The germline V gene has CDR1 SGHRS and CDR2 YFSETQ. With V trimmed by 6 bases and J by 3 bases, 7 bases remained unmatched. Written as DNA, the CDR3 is TGCGCCAGCACCCAAGCGGGAGGGCCAACAGATACGCAGTATTTT. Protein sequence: CASTQAGGPTDTQYF.

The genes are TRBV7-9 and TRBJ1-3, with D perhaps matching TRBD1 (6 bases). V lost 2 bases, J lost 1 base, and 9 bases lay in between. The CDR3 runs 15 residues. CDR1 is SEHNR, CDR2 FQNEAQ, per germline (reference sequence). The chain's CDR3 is CASSLSGQSGNTIYF. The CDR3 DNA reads TGTGCCAGCAGCTTATCAGGACAGTCTGGAAACACCATATATTTT.

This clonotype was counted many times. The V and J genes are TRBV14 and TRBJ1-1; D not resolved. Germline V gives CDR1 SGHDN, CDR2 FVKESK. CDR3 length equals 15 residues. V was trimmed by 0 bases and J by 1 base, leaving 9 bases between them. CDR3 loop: CASSQEMNRNTEAFF. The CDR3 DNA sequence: TGTGCCAGCAGCCAAGAAATGAACAGGAACACTGAAGCTTTCTTT.

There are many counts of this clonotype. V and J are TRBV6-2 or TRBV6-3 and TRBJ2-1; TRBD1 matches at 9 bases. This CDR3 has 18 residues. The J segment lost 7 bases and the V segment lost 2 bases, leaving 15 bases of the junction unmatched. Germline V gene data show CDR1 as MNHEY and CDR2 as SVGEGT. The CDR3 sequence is CASSYRALGQGRANEQFF. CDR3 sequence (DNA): TGTGCCAGCAGTTACAGGGCACTCGGACAGGGGAGGGCTAATGAGCAGTTCTTC.

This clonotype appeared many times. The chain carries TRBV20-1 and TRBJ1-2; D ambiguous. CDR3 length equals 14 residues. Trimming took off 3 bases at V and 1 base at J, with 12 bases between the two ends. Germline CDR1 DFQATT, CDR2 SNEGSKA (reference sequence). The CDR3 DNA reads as TGCAGTGCTAGTTTTATCACAGATAACTATGGCTACACCTTC. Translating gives CSASFITDNYGYTF.

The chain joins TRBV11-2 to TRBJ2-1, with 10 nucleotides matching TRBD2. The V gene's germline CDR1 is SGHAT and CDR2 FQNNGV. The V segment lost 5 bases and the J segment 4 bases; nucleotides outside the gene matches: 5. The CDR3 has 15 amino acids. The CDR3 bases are TGTGCCAGCAGCCCCCCGACTAGCGGGTACAATGAGCAGTTCTTC. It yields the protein CASSPPTSGYNEQFF.

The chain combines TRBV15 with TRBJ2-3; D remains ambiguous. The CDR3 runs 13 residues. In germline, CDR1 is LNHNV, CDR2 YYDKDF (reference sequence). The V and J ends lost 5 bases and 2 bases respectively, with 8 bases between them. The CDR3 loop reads CATSLGITDTQYF. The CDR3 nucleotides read TGTGCCACCAGCTTAGGGATCACAGATACGCAGTATTTT.

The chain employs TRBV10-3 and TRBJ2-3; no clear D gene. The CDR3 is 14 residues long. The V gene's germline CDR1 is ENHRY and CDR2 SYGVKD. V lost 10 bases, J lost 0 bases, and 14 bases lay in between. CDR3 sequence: CATGLGASTDTQYF. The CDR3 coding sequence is TGTGCCACCGGTTTGGGCGCTAGCACAGATACGCAGTATTTT.

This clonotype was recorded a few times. CDR3 sequence: CASSQLAGGLSDTQYF. In nucleotides, the CDR3 is TGTGCCAGCAGCCAACTAGCGGGAGGTCTCTCAGATACGCAGTATTTT. The chain uses TRBV9 and TRBJ2-3, with 12 bases matching TRBD2. CDR3 length equals 16 residues. Germline CDR1 and CDR2: SGDLS and YYNGEE. V was clipped by 4 bases and J by 4 bases; unmatched bases: 7.

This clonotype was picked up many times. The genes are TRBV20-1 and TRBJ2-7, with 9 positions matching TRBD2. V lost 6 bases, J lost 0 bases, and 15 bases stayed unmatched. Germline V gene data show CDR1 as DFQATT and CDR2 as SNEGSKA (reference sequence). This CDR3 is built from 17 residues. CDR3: CSAPVGSGSSSSYEQYF. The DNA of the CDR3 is TGCAGTGCCCCCGTAGGTAGCGGGAGTTCCAGCTCCTACGAGCAGTACTTC.

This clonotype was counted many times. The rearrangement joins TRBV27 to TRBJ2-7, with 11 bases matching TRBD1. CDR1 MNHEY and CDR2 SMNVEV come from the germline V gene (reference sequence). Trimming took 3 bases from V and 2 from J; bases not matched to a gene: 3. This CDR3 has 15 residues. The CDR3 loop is CASSFGTGGPYEQYF. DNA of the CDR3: TGTGCCAGCAGTTTCGGGACAGGGGGTCCCTACGAGCAGTACTTC.

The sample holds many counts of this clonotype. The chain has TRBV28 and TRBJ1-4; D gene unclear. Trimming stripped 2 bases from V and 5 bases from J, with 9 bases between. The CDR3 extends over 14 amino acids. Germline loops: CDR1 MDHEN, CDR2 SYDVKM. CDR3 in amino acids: CASSLPGINEKLFF. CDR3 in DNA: TGTGCCAGCAGTTTACCGGGGATAAATGAAAAACTGTTTTTT.

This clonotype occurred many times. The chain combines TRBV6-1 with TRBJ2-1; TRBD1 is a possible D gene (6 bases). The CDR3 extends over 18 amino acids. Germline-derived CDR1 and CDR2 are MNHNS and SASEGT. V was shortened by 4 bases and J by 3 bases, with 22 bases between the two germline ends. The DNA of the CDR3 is TGTGCCAGCAGTGGGGCGAGTGGGGGCCACCTTATCTACAATGAGCAGTTCTTC. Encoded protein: CASSGASGGHLIYNEQFF.

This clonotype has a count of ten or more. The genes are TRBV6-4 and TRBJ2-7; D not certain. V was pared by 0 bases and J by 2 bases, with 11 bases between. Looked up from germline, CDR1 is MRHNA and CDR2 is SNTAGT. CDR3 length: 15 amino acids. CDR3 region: CASSDSFGVPYEQYF. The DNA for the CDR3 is TGTGCCAGCAGTGACTCGTTCGGAGTTCCCTACGAGCAGTACTTC.

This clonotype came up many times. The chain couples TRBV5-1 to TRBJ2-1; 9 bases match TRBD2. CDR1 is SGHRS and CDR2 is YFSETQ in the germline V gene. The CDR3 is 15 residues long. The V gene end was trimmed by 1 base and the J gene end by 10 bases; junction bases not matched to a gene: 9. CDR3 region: CASSLRQGSGREQFF. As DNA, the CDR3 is TGCGCCAGCAGCTTGCGGCAGGGTAGCGGGAGAGAGCAGTTCTTC. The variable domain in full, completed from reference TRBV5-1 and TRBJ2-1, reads KAGVTQTPRYLIKTRGQQVTLSCSPISGHRSVSWYQQTPGQGLQFLFEYFSETQRNKGNFPGRFSGRQFSNSRSEMNVSTLELGDSALYLCASSLRQGSGREQFFGPGTRLTVL.

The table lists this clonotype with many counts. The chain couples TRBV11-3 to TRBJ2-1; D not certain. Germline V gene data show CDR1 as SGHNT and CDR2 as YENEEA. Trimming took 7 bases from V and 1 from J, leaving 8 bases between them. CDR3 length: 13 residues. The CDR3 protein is CASTPGSYNEQFF. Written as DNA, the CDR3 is TGTGCCAGCACCCCCGGTTCCTACAATGAGCAGTTCTTC. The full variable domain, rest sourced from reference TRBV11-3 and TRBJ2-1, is EAGVVQSPRYKIIEKKQPVAFWCNPISGHNTLYWYLQNLGQGPELLIRYENEEAVDDSQLPKDRFSAERLKGVDSTLKIQPAELGDSAVYLCASTPGSYNEQFFGPGTRLTVL.

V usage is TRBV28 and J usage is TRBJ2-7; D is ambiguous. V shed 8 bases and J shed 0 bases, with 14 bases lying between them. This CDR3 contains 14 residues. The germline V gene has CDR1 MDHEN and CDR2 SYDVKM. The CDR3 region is CASDDNDRSYEQYF. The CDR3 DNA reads TGTGCCAGCGATGACAACGACCGCTCCTACGAGCAGTACTTC.

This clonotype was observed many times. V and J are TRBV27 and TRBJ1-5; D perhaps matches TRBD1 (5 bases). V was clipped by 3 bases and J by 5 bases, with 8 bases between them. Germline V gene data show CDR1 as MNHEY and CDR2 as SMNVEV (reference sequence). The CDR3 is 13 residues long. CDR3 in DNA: TGTGCCAGCAGTTTCCGGGGCGATCAGCCCCAGCATTTT. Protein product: CASSFRGDQPQHF.

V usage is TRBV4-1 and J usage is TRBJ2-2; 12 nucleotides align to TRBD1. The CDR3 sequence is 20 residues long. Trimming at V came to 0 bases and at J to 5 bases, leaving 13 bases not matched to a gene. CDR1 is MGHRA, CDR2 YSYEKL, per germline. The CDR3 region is CASSQDPLGQGAKGTGELFF. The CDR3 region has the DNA TGCGCCAGCAGCCAAGACCCCTTGGGACAGGGGGCCAAAGGGACCGGGGAGCTGTTTTTT.

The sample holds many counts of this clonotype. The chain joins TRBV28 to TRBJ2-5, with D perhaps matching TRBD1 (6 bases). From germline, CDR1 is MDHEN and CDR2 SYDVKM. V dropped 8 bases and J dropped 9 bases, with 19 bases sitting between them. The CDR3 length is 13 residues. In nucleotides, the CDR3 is TGTGCCAGCCAACCTGACAGGTCCCGGGCCCAGTACTTC. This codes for CASQPDRSRAQYF.

The CDR3: CASSGQGTTEAFF. In DNA form, the CDR3 reads TGTGCCAGCAGTGGACAAGGGACCACTGAAGCTTTCTTT. The gene calls are TRBV12-3 or TRBV12-4 and TRBJ1-1, with a possible D match to TRBD1 (5 bases). This CDR3 contains 13 residues. V was shortened by 5 bases and J by 4 bases, with 11 bases between the two germline ends.

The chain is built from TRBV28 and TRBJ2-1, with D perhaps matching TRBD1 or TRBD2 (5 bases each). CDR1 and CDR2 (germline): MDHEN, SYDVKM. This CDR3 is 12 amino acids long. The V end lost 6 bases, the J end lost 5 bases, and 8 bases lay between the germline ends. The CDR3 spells CASSRDHNEQFF. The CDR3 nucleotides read TGTGCCAGCAGCCGGGACCACAATGAGCAGTTCTTC.

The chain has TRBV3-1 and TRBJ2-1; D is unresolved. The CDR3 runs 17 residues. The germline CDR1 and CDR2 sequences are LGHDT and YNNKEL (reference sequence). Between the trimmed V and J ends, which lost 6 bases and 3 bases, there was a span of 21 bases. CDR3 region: CASSRSDLPFIYNEQFF. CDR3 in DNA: TGTGCCAGCAGTCGTTCGGATCTACCTTTTATCTACAATGAGCAGTTCTTC.

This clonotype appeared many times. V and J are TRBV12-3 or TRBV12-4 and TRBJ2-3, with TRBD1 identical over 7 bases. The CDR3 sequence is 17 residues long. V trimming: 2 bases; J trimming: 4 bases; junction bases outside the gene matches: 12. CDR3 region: CASSLFWGQRASDTQYF. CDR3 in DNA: TGTGCCAGCAGTTTATTTTGGGGACAGAGGGCGTCAGATACGCAGTATTTT.

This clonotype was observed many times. In DNA form, the CDR3 reads TGTGCCAGCAGTGAGGTCGATACGCAGTATTTT. It is translated as CASSEVDTQYF. The chain recombines TRBV2 with TRBJ2-3; D unresolved. Germline values: CDR1 SNHLY, CDR2 FYNNEI. Trimming cost V 3 bases and J 6 bases, with 4 bases left between them. The CDR3 is made up of 11 amino acids.

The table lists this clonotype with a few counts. This chain's CDR3 is CASSLGGAGEKLFF. In DNA form, the CDR3 reads TGCGCCAGCTCTCTAGGGGGGGCCGGTGAAAAACTGTTTTTT. V and J are TRBV5-1 and TRBJ1-4; D might be TRBD1 (6 bases). V dropped 7 bases and J dropped 7 bases, with 17 bases sitting between them. Germline V CDR1 and CDR2: SGHRS, YFSETQ. The CDR3 has 14 amino acids.

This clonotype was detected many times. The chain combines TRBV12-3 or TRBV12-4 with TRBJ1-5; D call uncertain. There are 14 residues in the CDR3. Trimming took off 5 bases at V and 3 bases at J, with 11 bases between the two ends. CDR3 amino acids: CASSPPVYNQPQHF. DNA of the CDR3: TGTGCCAGCAGTCCCCCGGTGTACAATCAGCCCCAGCATTTT.

The CDR3 DNA is TGTGCCACCAGGGGGTCGGGAGAGGCGGATGAGCAGTTCTTC. It specifies CATRGSGEADEQFF. J is TRBJ2-1 and V is TRBV24-1; possible D gene TRBD2, 6 bases. From germline, CDR1 is KGHDR and CDR2 SFDVKD. The CDR3 runs to 14 residues. Between the trimmed V and J ends, which lost 7 bases and 8 bases, there was a span of 17 bases.

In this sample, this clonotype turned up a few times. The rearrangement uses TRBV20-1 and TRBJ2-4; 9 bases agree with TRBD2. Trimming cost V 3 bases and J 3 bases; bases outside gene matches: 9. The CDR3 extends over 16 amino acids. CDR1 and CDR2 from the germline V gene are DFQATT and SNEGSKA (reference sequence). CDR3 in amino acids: CSARSPSGAGKNIQYF. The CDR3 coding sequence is TGCAGTGCTAGGTCTCCTAGCGGGGCGGGCAAAAACATTCAGTACTTC.

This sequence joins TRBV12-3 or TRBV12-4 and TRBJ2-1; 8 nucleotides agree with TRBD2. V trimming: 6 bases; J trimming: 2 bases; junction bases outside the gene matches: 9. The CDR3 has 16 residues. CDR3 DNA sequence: TGTGCCAGCAGGAGACACCTAGCGGGCGCCTACAATGAGCAGTTCTTC. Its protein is CASRRHLAGAYNEQFF.